A single sample is the source of the 13 T cell receptor beta chains below, sequenced in a study of PD-1 blockade in mismatch repair-deficient tumors. Produced via immunoSEQ multiplex PCR; TCRdb's table is partial and in-frame only. The repertoire holds 15,000 or so clones, with around 83% as singletons. Sequencing used PBMCs, obtained less than 15 weeks after starting pembrolizumab. These receptors all come from an adult with mismatch repair-deficient cancer.

V gene TRBV30 combines with J gene TRBJ1-1, with 8 bases matching TRBD1. In germline, CDR1 is GTSNPN, CDR2 SVGIG (reference sequence). The CDR3 is 15 residues long. V was clipped by 2 bases and J by 0 bases; unmatched bases: 5. CDR3 in DNA: TGTGCCTGGAGTTGGACAGGGAGTATGAACACTGAAGCTTTCTTT. It encodes CAWSWTGSMNTEAFF.

V and J are TRBV5-4 and TRBJ2-5; 10 bases line up with TRBD2. The CDR3 is 15 residues long. Per the germline V gene, CDR1 is SGHNT and CDR2 is YYREEE (reference sequence). The junction had 5 bases not matched to a gene; V was cut back by 4 bases and J by 2 bases. Here the CDR3 reads CASSTGLAVQETQYF. The CDR3 nucleotides are TGTGCCAGCAGCACCGGACTAGCGGTACAAGAGACCCAGTACTTC.

This clone showed up just a few times. The chain has TRBV5-4 and TRBJ2-7; the D gene is possibly TRBD1 (6 bases). CDR3 length: 14 residues. The V gene lost 0 bases and the J gene lost 2 bases, with 9 bases spanning the gap. Germline V CDR1 and CDR2: SGHNT, YYREEE (reference sequence). CDR3 nucleotides: TGTGCCAGCAGCTTGGGACAGGAAGCCTACGAGCAGTACTTC. Translated: CASSLGQEAYEQYF.

The chain is built from TRBV4-2 and TRBJ2-3, with 9 bases identical to TRBD2. CDR3 size: 20 residues. The V gene end was trimmed by 0 bases and the J gene end by 1 base; junction bases not matched to a gene: 14. Germline V gene sequence: CDR1 LGHNA, CDR2 YNFKEQ. The CDR3: CASSQELLSGRRGGTDTQYF. The CDR3 DNA sequence: TGTGCCAGCAGCCAAGAGCTGCTTAGCGGGAGAAGGGGAGGCACAGATACGCAGTATTTT.

The CDR3 sequence is CASLRAQALSLLQETQYF. The DNA of the CDR3 is TGTGCCAGCCTCAGGGCGCAGGCCCTCAGCCTTCTCCAAGAGACCCAGTACTTC. This chain connects TRBV27 to TRBJ2-5; TRBD1 might be the D (5 bases). The ends were cut back, 8 bases at V and 1 base at J, with 26 bases in the middle. The germline CDR1 and CDR2 sequences are MNHEY and SMNVEV (reference sequence). The CDR3 is 18 residues long.

This clone was recorded only once. This chain joins TRBV7-9 and TRBJ2-5; the match to TRBD2 covers 15 bases. The ends lost 4 bases at V and 1 base at J; junction bases unmatched: 7. The V gene's germline CDR1 is SEHNR and CDR2 FQNEAQ (reference sequence). The length of the CDR3 is 18 residues. CDR3 DNA: TGTGCCAGCAGCTCGGGACAGGGACTAGCGGGGGGCCAAGAGACCCAGTACTTC. Translation gives CASSSGQGLAGGQETQYF.

The V and J genes are TRBV4-2 and TRBJ1-2, with 9 bases matching TRBD1. CDR3 length equals 15 residues. Germline assignment: CDR1 LGHNA and CDR2 YNFKEQ. Trimming at V came to 0 bases and at J to 4 bases, leaving 3 bases not matched to a gene. CDR3 nucleotides: TGTGCCAGCAGCCAAGATACAGGGGGCTTCTATGGCTACACCTTC. Amino acid sequence: CASSQDTGGFYGYTF.

The chain links TRBV18 to TRBJ1-4, with D perhaps matching TRBD1 (6 bases). V was cut by 0 bases and J by 8 bases, with 13 bases left in between. Looked up from germline, CDR1 is KGHSH and CDR2 is LQKENI. CDR3 length equals 15 residues. The CDR3 sequence: CASSPPAGEHEKLFF. The CDR3 nucleotides are TGTGCCAGCTCACCACCGGCAGGGGAACACGAAAAACTGTTTTTT. Using reference TRBV18 and TRBJ1-4 for the parts outside the CDR3, the full variable domain is NAGVMQNPRHLVRRRGQEARLRCSPMKGHSHVYWYRQLPEEGLKFMVYLQKENIIDESGMPKERFSAEFPKEGPSILRIQQVVRGDSAAYFCASSPPAGEHEKLFFGSGTQLSVL.

Note on this clone: One end of the junction varies from germline; a read error may be responsible. The chain links TRBV4-1 to TRBJ2-5; 12 nucleotides agree with TRBD1. Per germline, CDR1 MGHRA and CDR2 YSYEKL. The CDR3 loop spans 16 amino acids. Written as DNA, the CDR3 is TGCGCCAGCAGCCGGGGACCCGGGACAGGGGGCGAGATCCAGTACTTC. Translated: CASSRGPGTGGEIQYF.

This clone was counted between two and nine times. The gene calls are TRBV7-9 and TRBJ2-7; 8 nucleotides agree with TRBD1. V dropped 4 bases and J dropped 4; count of bases not matched to a gene: 6. Germline assignment: CDR1 SEHNR and CDR2 FQNEAQ (reference sequence). The CDR3 length is 14 residues. The DNA of the CDR3 is TGTGCCAGCAGCTCCCAGGGGGCCGGATACGAGCAGTACTTC. As protein: CASSSQGAGYEQYF.

This rearrangement joins TRBV2 to TRBJ1-2; 7 bases fit TRBD1. Germline V gives CDR1 SNHLY, CDR2 FYNNEI. The CDR3 consists of 16 residues. V lost 8 bases to trimming and J lost 8 bases; unmatched junction nucleotides: 20. The CDR3 sequence: CASQGNRDRVSFGYTF. DNA of the CDR3: TGTGCCAGCCAGGGGAACCGGGACAGAGTTAGCTTCGGCTACACCTTC.

This clone has more than one count but fewer than ten. J is TRBJ2-7 and V is TRBV5-1; D perhaps matches TRBD1 (5 bases). CDR1 SGHRS and CDR2 YFSETQ come from the germline V gene. The V and J ends lost 4 bases and 4 bases respectively, with 6 bases between them. The CDR3 is 11 amino acids. This chain's CDR3 is CASSPGYEQYF. The CDR3 DNA sequence: TGCGCCAGCAGCCCAGGGTACGAGCAGTACTTC. The full variable domain, in which reference TRBV5-1 and TRBJ2-7 provide the parts outside the CDR3, is KAGVTQTPRYLIKTRGQQVTLSCSPISGHRSVSWYQQTPGQGLQFLFEYFSETQRNKGNFPGRFSGRQFSNSRSEMNVSTLELGDSALYLCASSPGYEQYFGPGTRLTVT.

V is TRBV18 and J is TRBJ2-7; the match to TRBD2 covers 9 bases. The V gene end was trimmed by 0 bases and the J gene end by 6 bases; junction bases not matched to a gene: 6. Germline assignment: CDR1 KGHSH and CDR2 LQKENI. The CDR3 totals 15 residues. CDR3 nucleotides: TGTGCCAGCTCACCACCGTCGGGACTAGCAACCGAGCAGTACTTC. Translation: CASSPPSGLATEQYF.